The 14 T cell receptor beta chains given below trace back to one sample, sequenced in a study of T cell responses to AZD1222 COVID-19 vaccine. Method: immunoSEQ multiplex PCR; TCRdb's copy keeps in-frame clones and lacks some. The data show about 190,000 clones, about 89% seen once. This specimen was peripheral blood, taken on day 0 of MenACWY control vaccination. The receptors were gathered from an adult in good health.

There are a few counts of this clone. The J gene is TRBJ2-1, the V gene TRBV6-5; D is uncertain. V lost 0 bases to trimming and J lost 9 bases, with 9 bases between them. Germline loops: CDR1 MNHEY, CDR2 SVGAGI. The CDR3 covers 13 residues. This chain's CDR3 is CASSYSAYREQFF. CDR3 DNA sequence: TGTGCCAGCAGTTACTCGGCGTACCGTGAGCAGTTCTTC.

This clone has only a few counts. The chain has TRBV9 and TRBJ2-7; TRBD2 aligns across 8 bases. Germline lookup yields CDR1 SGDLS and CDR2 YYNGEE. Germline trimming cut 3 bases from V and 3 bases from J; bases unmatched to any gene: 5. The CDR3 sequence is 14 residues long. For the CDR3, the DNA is TGTGCCAGCAGCGAGGGGAGCGGGAGCTACGAGCAGTACTTC. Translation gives CASSEGSGSYEQYF.

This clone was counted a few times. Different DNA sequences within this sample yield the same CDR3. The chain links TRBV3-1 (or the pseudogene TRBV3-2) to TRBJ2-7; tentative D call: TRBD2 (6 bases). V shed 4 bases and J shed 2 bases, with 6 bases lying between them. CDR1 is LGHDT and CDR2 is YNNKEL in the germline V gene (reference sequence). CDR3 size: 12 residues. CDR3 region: CASSRGTYEQYF. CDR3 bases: TGTGCCAGCAGCCGCGGGACCTACGAGCAGTACTTC.

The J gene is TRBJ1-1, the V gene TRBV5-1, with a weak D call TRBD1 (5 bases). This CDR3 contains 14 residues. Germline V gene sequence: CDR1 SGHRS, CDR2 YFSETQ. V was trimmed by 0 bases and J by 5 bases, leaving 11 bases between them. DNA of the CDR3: TGCGCCAGCAGCTTGGTGGGGCCAGGGACTGAAGCTTTCTTT. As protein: CASSLVGPGTEAFF. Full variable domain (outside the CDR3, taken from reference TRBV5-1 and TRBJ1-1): KAGVTQTPRYLIKTRGQQVTLSCSPISGHRSVSWYQQTPGQGLQFLFEYFSETQRNKGNFPGRFSGRQFSNSRSEMNVSTLELGDSALYLCASSLVGPGTEAFFGQGTRLTVV.

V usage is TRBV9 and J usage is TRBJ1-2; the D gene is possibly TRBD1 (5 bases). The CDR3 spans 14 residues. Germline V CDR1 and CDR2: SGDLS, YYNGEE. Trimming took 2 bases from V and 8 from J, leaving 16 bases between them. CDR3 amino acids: CASSVGGRGYGYTF. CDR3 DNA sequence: TGTGCCAGCAGCGTTGGGGGTAGGGGATACGGCTACACCTTC. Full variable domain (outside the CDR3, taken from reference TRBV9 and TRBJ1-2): DSGVTQTPKHLITATGQRVTLRCSPRSGDLSVYWYQQSLDQGLQFLIQYYNGEERAKGNILERFSAQQFPDLHSELNLSSLELGDSALYFCASSVGGRGYGYTFGSGTRLTVV.

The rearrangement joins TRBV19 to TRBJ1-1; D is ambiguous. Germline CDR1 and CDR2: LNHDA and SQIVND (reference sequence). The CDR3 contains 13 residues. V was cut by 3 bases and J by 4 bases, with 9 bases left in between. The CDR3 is CASSMGGSTEAFF. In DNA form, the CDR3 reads TGTGCCAGTAGTATGGGAGGATCCACTGAAGCTTTCTTT.

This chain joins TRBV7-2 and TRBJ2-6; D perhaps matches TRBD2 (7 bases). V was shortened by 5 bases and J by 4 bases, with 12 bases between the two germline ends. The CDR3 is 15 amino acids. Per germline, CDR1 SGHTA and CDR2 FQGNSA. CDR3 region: CASSRGAAGANVLTF. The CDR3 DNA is TGTGCCAGCAGCCGGGGGGCCGCAGGGGCCAACGTCCTGACTTTC.

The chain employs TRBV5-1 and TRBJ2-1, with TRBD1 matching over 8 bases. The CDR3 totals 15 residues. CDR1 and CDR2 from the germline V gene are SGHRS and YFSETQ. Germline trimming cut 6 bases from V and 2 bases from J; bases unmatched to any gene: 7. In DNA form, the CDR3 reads TGCGCCAGCAAAGAGGCAGGGGGCGCCTACAATGAGCAGTTCTTC. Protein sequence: CASKEAGGAYNEQFF.

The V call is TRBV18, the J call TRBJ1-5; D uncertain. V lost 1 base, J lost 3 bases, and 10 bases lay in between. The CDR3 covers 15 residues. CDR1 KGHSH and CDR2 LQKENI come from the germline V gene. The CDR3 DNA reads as TGTGCCAGCTCACCACGTTACGAAGACAATCAGCCCCAGCATTTT. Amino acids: CASSPRYEDNQPQHF.

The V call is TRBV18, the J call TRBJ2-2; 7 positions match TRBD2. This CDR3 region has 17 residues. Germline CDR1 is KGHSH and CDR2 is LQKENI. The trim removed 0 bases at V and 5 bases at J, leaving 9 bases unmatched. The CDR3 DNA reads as TGTGCCAGCTCACCACCGGTAGCTAGCGGTACGACCGGGGAGCTGTTTTTT. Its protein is CASSPPVASGTTGELFF. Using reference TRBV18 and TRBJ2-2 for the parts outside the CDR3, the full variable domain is NAGVMQNPRHLVRRRGQEARLRCSPMKGHSHVYWYRQLPEEGLKFMVYLQKENIIDESGMPKERFSAEFPKEGPSILRIQQVVRGDSAAYFCASSPPVASGTTGELFFGEGSRLTVL.

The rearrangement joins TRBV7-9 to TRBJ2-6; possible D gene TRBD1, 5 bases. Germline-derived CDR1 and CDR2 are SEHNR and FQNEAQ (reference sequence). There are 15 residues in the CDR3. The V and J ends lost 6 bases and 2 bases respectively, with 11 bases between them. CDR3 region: CASRPQEAGANVLTF. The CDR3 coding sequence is TGTGCCAGCAGACCACAGGAAGCTGGGGCCAACGTCCTGACTTTC.

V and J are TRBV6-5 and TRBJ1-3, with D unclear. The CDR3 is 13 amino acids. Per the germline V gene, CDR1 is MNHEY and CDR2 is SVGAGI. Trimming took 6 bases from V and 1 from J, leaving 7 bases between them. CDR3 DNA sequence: TGTGCCAGCAGGGTATTTTCTGGAAACACCATATATTTT. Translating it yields CASRVFSGNTIYF.

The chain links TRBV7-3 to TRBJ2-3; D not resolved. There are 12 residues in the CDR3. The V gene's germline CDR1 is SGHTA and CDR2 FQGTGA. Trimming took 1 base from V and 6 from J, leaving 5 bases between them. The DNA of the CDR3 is TGTGCCAGCAGCTTAAAGGGCGATACGCAGTATTTT. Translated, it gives CASSLKGDTQYF. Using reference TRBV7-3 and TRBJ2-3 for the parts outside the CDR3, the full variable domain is GAGVSQTPSNKVTEKGKYVELRCDPISGHTALYWYRQSLGQGPEFLIYFQGTGAADDSGLPNDRFFAVRPEGSVSTLKIQRTERGDSAVYLCASSLKGDTQYFGPGTRLTVL.

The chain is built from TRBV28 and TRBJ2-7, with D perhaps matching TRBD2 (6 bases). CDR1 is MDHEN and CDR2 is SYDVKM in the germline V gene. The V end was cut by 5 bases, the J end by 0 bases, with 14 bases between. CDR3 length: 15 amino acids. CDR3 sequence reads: CASSPGGRSSYEQYF. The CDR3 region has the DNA TGTGCCAGCAGTCCCGGGGGTAGGAGCTCCTACGAGCAGTACTTC.